This T cell receptor (beta chain) was documented in a study of blood T cell repertoires in COVID-19. Enrollees, about 18 to 89 years old, lived in 24 US areas. Cohorts were assigned according to the clinical history that participants reported. The table came from immunoSEQ multiplex PCR; TCRdb's copy has only in-frame clones and leaves some out. The table shows about 270,000 clones, with 70% to 90% occurring only once. The receptor was derived from an older woman in a cohort exposed to, infected with or recovered from COVID-19 (not recorded which). What was sequenced was PBMCs or T cells enriched from blood (not recorded which).

The CDR3 region is CASSKLAGRETQYF. For the CDR3, the DNA is TGTGCCAGCAGTAAACTAGCGGGCAGGGAGACCCAGTACTTC. The J gene is TRBJ2-5, the V gene TRBV27, with 9 bases identical to TRBD2. V lost 5 bases to trimming and J lost 5 bases; unmatched junction nucleotides: 6. Germline CDR1 MNHEY, CDR2 SMNVEV (reference sequence). This CDR3 is built from 14 residues.